This T cell receptor (beta chain) was documented in a study of blood T cell repertoires in COVID-19. As for the study in general: Acute and convalescent COVID-19 samples came from the United States, Italy and Spain. Sources were T cells, B-cell-depleted T cells, or PBMCs; the material itself was cDNA or gDNA.

Original methodology: The assay estimated nucleated cells by amplifying reference gene primers. Method: immunoSEQ multiplex PCR; TCRdb's copy keeps in-frame clones and lacks some. That table supplies the V and J calls and clone size; D and trimming were determined from the DNA. The table records under 65,000 clones, roughly nine tenths of them present only once. This clone is a singleton in its sample. This CDR3 is 14 amino acids long. V lost 4 bases to trimming and J lost 5 bases; unmatched junction nucleotides: 7. Germline CDR1 is LGHNA and CDR2 is YSLEER. The chain links TRBV4-3 to TRBJ1-1, with 7 bases matching TRBD1. The sequencing sample was made of peripheral blood. This sequence was found in a human donor in a cohort sampled during active COVID-19. CDR3 protein: CASSLTGVGTEAFF. The CDR3 DNA is TGCGCCAGCAGCCTTACAGGGGTGGGTACTGAAGCTTTCTTT.